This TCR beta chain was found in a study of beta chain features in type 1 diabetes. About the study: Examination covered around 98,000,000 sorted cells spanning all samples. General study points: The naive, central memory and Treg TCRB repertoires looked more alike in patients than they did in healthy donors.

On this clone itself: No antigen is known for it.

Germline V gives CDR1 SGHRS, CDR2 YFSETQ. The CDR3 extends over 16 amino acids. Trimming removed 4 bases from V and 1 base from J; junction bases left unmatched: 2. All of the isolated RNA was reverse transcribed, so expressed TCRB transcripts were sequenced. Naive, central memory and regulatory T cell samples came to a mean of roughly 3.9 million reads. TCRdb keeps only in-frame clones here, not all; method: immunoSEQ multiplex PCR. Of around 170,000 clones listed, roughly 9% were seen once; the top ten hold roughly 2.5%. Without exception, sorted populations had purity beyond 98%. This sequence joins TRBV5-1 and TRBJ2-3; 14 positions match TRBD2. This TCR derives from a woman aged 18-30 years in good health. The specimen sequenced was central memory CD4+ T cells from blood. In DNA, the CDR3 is TGCGCCAGCAGCCCGGGACTAGCGGGGGGCACAGATACGCAGTATTTT. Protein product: CASSPGLAGGTDTQYF.